Following are 25 T cell receptor beta chains from one sample sequenced in a study of shared clonotypes between healthy human individuals. Clones were sequenced by immunoSEQ multiplex PCR, and TCRdb holds only the in-frame ones, with some missing. The profile shows 550,000 to 850,000 clones, roughly 70% of them singletons. The specimen was memory CD4+ T cells sorted from blood. The subset was: CD45RA-negative fraction. These receptor sequences come from a woman in her 30s in good health.

The rearrangement joins TRBV29-1 to TRBJ2-7, with unresolved D. The CDR3 sequence is 14 residues long. The V gene lost 5 bases and the J gene lost 3 bases, with 17 bases spanning the gap. Per the germline V gene, CDR1 is SQVTM and CDR2 is ANQGSEA. CDR3 DNA: TGCAGCGTTCTGTTAACAGATCCTGTCTACGAGCAGTACTTC. This sequence encodes CSVLLTDPVYEQYF.

As regards this clone: Just one base apart from a much larger clone, this may be a read error. The same CDR3 is also encoded by other DNA sequences in this sample. The chain uses TRBV6-5 and TRBJ1-2; possible D gene TRBD1, 6 bases. Trimming left V 5 bases short and J 0 bases short, with 7 bases between. The CDR3 extends over 13 amino acids. CDR1 is MNHEY, CDR2 SVGAGI, per germline. The CDR3 nucleotides are TGTGCCAGCAGTCGGACAGCTAACTATGGCTACACCTTC. This gives the protein CASSRTANYGYTF.

Points on this clone: Other nucleotide sequences in the sample specify the same CDR3. The chain uses TRBV18 and TRBJ2-7; TRBD1 might be the D (6 bases). V lost 3 bases, J lost 7 bases, and 13 bases lay in between. Germline loops: CDR1 KGHSH, CDR2 LQKENI. CDR3 length: 13 amino acids. The CDR3 bases are TGTGCCAGCTCACCCAACACAGGGCGGGAGCAGTACTTC. Amino acids: CASSPNTGREQYF.

The chain couples TRBV21-1 to TRBJ2-7; whether TRBD2, the table's D call, matches the DNA was not checked. TRBV21-1 is described as a pseudogene. The CDR3 consists of 12 residues. The CDR3 here is CASRMGGVEQYF. The CDR3, as DNA: TGTGCCAGCCGGATGGGGGGAGTCGAGCAGTACTTC.

The J gene is TRBJ2-2, the V gene TRBV5-1; the D call may be TRBD1 or TRBD2 (6 bases each). V shed 4 bases and J shed 4 bases, with 17 bases lying between them. Germline-derived CDR1 and CDR2 are SGHRS and YFSETQ. The CDR3 is made up of 16 amino acids. The CDR3 sequence: CASSPLGGPSTGELFF. The CDR3 DNA is TGCGCCAGCAGCCCCTTAGGGGGGCCCAGCACCGGGGAGCTGTTTTTT.

This chain joins TRBV11-2 and TRBJ2-2, with 7 positions matching TRBD2. CDR1 is SGHAT and CDR2 is FQNNGV in the germline V gene. The CDR3 extends over 17 amino acids. Trimming at V came to 1 base and at J to 0 bases, leaving 5 bases not matched to a gene. The CDR3 sequence is CASSLGSSGANTGELFF. The CDR3 nucleotides are TGTGCCAGCAGCTTAGGCTCGAGCGGGGCGAACACCGGGGAGCTGTTTTTT. The full variable domain, rest sourced from reference TRBV11-2 and TRBJ2-2, is EAGVAQSPRYKIIEKRQSVAFWCNPISGHATLYWYQQILGQGPKLLIQFQNNGVVDDSQLPKDRFSAERLKGVDSTLKIQPAKLEDSAVYLCASSLGSSGANTGELFFGEGSRLTVL.

This sequence joins TRBV6-1 and TRBJ1-2, with D possibly being TRBD1 (5 bases). The CDR3 consists of 14 residues. Germline CDR1 and CDR2: MNHNS and SASEGT. The V end lost 0 bases, the J end lost 5 bases, and 10 bases lay between the germline ends. The CDR3 region has the DNA TGTGCCAGCAGTGAAGCGGATCAGGGTTATGGCTACACCTTC. Its protein is CASSEADQGYGYTF.

The CDR3 nucleotides are TGTGCCAGCAGCGGAGCGGGAGGGCCCCACGAGCAGTACTTC. The encoded protein is CASSGAGGPHEQYF. The chain couples TRBV5-6 to TRBJ2-5; 10 positions match TRBD2. The closer fit of TRBJ2-7 to the DNA end suggests the J call may be wrong. This CDR3 is built from 14 residues. Germline-derived CDR1 and CDR2 are SGHDT and YYEEEE.

The chain couples TRBV18 to TRBJ1-2; D remains unclear. This CDR3 region has 15 residues. Germline assignment: CDR1 KGHSH and CDR2 LQKENI. Between the trimmed V and J ends, which lost 3 bases and 0 bases, there was a span of 11 bases. CDR3 loop: CASSPEPSSNYGYTF. The DNA for the CDR3 is TGTGCCAGCTCACCGGAGCCAAGCTCTAACTATGGCTACACCTTC.

This chain uses TRBV20-1 with TRBJ1-4; unclear D gene. CDR1 is DFQATT and CDR2 is SNEGSKA in the germline V gene (reference sequence). The germline V and J ends were trimmed by 0 bases and 15 bases, with 11 bases remaining between them. The CDR3 spans 11 residues. CDR3 DNA sequence: TGCAGTGCTAGAGATGCCGGGGTGATGTTTTTT. Protein: CSARDAGVMFF.

A single count supports this clone. The chain recombines TRBV2 with TRBJ1-1; a weak D match, TRBD1 (6 bases). V lost 6 bases to trimming and J lost 2 bases, with 16 bases between them. The CDR3 extends over 15 amino acids. The germline V gene has CDR1 SNHLY and CDR2 FYNNEI. The CDR3, as DNA: TGTGCCAGCAGAGCCCCGACAGGCCGAAACACTGAAGCTTTCTTT. This gives the protein CASRAPTGRNTEAFF.

The rearrangement joins TRBV20-1 to TRBJ2-3; no reliable D call. The CDR3 runs to 11 residues. V dropped 3 bases and J dropped 5 bases, with 6 bases sitting between them. The germline CDR1 and CDR2 sequences are DFQATT and SNEGSKA (reference sequence). The CDR3 is CSASNQDTQYF. Here the CDR3 DNA reads TGCAGTGCTAGTAATCAAGATACGCAGTATTTT.

This clone was seen at least ten times. The rearrangement joins TRBV28 to TRBJ2-1, with 12 bases aligning to TRBD2. The germline gives CDR1 MDHEN, CDR2 SYDVKM. The CDR3 sequence is 15 residues long. Germline trimming cut 5 bases from V and 7 bases from J; bases unmatched to any gene: 6. This CDR3 reads CASSDLAGGPNEQFF. The CDR3 bases are TGTGCCAGCAGTGATCTAGCGGGAGGGCCTAATGAGCAGTTCTTC. Supplemented by reference TRBV28 and TRBJ2-1, the full variable domain reads DVKVTQSSRYLVKRTGEKVFLECVQDMDHENMFWYRQDPGLGLRLIYFSYDVKMKEKGDIPEGYSVSREKKERFSLILESASTNQTSMYLCASSDLAGGPNEQFFGPGTRLTVL.

The gene calls are TRBV10-3 and TRBJ2-5; 14 bases line up with TRBD2. V lost 0 bases to trimming and J lost 5 bases; unmatched junction nucleotides: 5. Germline-derived CDR1 and CDR2 are ENHRY and SYGVKD. The CDR3 length is 17 residues. The CDR3 protein is CAISESPGTSGSETQYF. The CDR3 bases are TGTGCCATCAGTGAGTCCCCCGGGACTAGCGGGAGTGAGACCCAGTACTTC.

The V and J genes are TRBV14 and TRBJ1-3; no clear D. V lost 0 bases to trimming and J lost 1 base, with 10 bases between them. In germline, CDR1 is SGHDN, CDR2 FVKESK. The CDR3 covers 16 residues. CDR3 DNA sequence: TGTGCCAGCAGCCAAGAGGGATTGCGATCTGGAAACACCATATATTTT. Its translation is CASSQEGLRSGNTIYF.

The table lists this clone with many counts. This chain connects TRBV6-5 to TRBJ2-1; D perhaps matches TRBD1 (5 bases). Germline V gene data show CDR1 as MNHEY and CDR2 as SVGAGI. This CDR3 region has 13 residues. V was clipped by 7 bases and J by 5 bases, with 12 bases between them. The CDR3 is CASTRWGDNEQFF. The CDR3, as DNA: TGTGCCAGCACCCGGTGGGGCGACAATGAGCAGTTCTTC.

V usage is TRBV11-2 and J usage is TRBJ2-1, with 10 bases fitting TRBD2. Trimming cost V 2 bases and J 7 bases; bases outside gene matches: 2. CDR3 length: 14 amino acids. From germline, CDR1 is SGHAT and CDR2 FQNNGV. CDR3 loop: CASSLQLAGNEQFF. The CDR3 DNA reads as TGTGCCAGCAGCTTACAACTAGCGGGAAATGAGCAGTTCTTC.

This sequence joins TRBV14 and TRBJ2-2, with D unresolved. The CDR3 runs 16 residues. Trimming took off 3 bases at V and 6 bases at J, with 17 bases between the two ends. The germline CDR1 and CDR2 sequences are SGHDN and FVKESK. The CDR3: CASSQVLGSFAGELFF. DNA for the CDR3: TGTGCCAGCAGCCAGGTGTTAGGGTCTTTCGCCGGGGAGCTGTTTTTT.

The genes are TRBV18 and TRBJ2-3; TRBD1 or TRBD2 may be the D gene (5 bases each). V shed 3 bases and J shed 10 bases, with 20 bases lying between them. The CDR3 runs to 15 residues. Germline V lookup: CDR1 KGHSH, CDR2 LQKENI. CDR3 sequence (DNA): TGTGCCAGCTCACCGGAATCCGGGACCCCGTTTGCGCAGTATTTT. Its translation is CASSPESGTPFAQYF.

V gene TRBV29-1 combines with J gene TRBJ1-2, with 7 bases matching TRBD1. The germline gives CDR1 SQVTM, CDR2 ANQGSEA. The CDR3 runs 12 residues. The DNA for the CDR3 is TGCAGTTTTTCGACAGGGATCGGTTTCTACACCTTC. Translated, it gives CSFSTGIGFYTF.

The rearrangement links TRBV28 to TRBJ1-2, with D possibly matching TRBD1 (6 bases). V shed 6 bases and J shed 8 bases, with 19 bases lying between them. The CDR3 covers 14 residues. Germline values: CDR1 MDHEN, CDR2 SYDVKM. This CDR3 reads CASSPPMGAEGYTF. Here the CDR3 DNA reads TGTGCCAGCAGCCCCCCTATGGGGGCTGAGGGCTACACCTTC.

This clone was detected a few times. The chain combines TRBV28 with TRBJ2-6; TRBD1 is a possible D gene (6 bases). This CDR3 contains 16 residues. V lost 4 bases and J 1 base, leaving 11 bases between the germline ends. The germline V gene has CDR1 MDHEN and CDR2 SYDVKM. CDR3 region: CASSSAGTSGANVLTF. In DNA, the CDR3 is TGTGCCAGCAGTTCGGCAGGGACATCTGGGGCCAACGTCCTGACTTTC.

V gene TRBV11-2 combines with J gene TRBJ2-3; 8 positions match TRBD2. V shed 4 bases and J 3 bases; nucleotides not matched to a gene: 9. The CDR3 covers 16 residues. The germline CDR1 and CDR2 sequences are SGHAT and FQNNGV. CDR3 in DNA: TGTGCCAGCAGCTCCGCCCTCGCGGGAGGAACAGATACGCAGTATTTT. Its protein product is CASSSALAGGTDTQYF.

The rearrangement uses TRBV19 and TRBJ2-3, with 10 bases that match TRBD1. This CDR3 spans 15 amino acids. The germline gives CDR1 LNHDA, CDR2 SQIVND (reference sequence). The ends lost 6 bases at V and 2 bases at J; junction bases unmatched: 5. This CDR3 is CASRRQGAITDTQYF. The CDR3 DNA reads as TGTGCCAGTAGGAGACAGGGGGCGATCACAGATACGCAGTATTTT.

The chain uses TRBV6-1 and TRBJ1-5, with 8 bases identical to TRBD1. This CDR3 is 15 amino acids long. Unmatched junction bases numbered 6, after V lost 2 bases and J lost 6 bases. CDR1 is MNHNS, CDR2 SASEGT, per germline. Written as DNA, the CDR3 is TGTGCCAGCAGTGAACCGGGACAGGTTGGTCAGCCCCAGCATTTT. Its translation: CASSEPGQVGQPQHF.